These 16 T cell receptor beta chains were sequenced from one sample in a study of circulating and synovial CD4+ cells in juvenile arthritis (dated by TCRdb to 2014 to 2015). Preparation of the library involved the immunoSEQ multiplex PCR assay. TCRdb's version of the immuneACCESS table is confined to in-frame rearrangements and falls short of the full clone set. An unresolved V gene accounts for under half of the shortfall where checked; the remainder is of unknown origin. For this sample the table gives around 2,800 clones, of which about 88% were detected only once. The leading ten clones occupy about 3% of the sample. The sample consisted of HLA-DR+ CD4+ T cells from blood. The cell subset or site label here, explained by the study, means: circulating pathogenic-like lymphocytes, sorted as HLA-DR+CD14-CD3+CD4+CD25low/- blood T cells. The source is a human donor with juvenile idiopathic arthritis.

The V call is TRBV27, the J call TRBJ1-1; no clear D. Germline V gene sequence: CDR1 MNHEY, CDR2 SMNVEV (reference sequence). The CDR3 spans 13 residues. Trimming shortened V by 5 bases and J by 3 bases, and 10 bases separated the two germline ends. CDR3 bases: TGTGCCAGCAGTCACAATCTGTACACTGAAGCTTTCTTT. It translates to CASSHNLYTEAFF.

The chain joins TRBV5-1 to TRBJ1-4; no clear D gene. The germline gives CDR1 SGHRS, CDR2 YFSETQ. CDR3 length: 11 amino acids. Trimming shortened V by 4 bases and J by 7 bases, and 5 bases separated the two germline ends. CDR3 protein: CASSPGEKLFF. The CDR3 DNA sequence: TGCGCCAGCAGCCCAGGTGAAAAACTGTTTTTT.

The rearrangement joins TRBV28 to TRBJ2-5; 8 positions agree with TRBD1. This CDR3 spans 14 amino acids. V gave up 4 bases and J gave up 2 bases; unmatched junction bases: 3. The germline V gene encodes CDR1 MDHEN and CDR2 SYDVKM. The DNA for the CDR3 is TGTGCCAGCAGTTCGGGACAGGAGCAAGAGACCCAGTACTTC. It specifies CASSSGQEQETQYF.

The V gene is TRBV29-1, the J gene TRBJ1-1, with D hard to call. This CDR3 contains 11 residues. Trimming shortened V by 1 base and J by 7 bases, and 7 bases separated the two germline ends. Germline CDR1 SQVTM, CDR2 ANQGSEA. CDR3 in DNA: TGCAGCGTTGAAGGAGCCCGTGAAGCTTTCTTT. It codes for CSVEGAREAFF.

Notes on this clone: At one boundary the junction diverges from the germline segment, which might be a read error. The chain employs TRBV6-1 and TRBJ2-7, with D perhaps TRBD1 (6 bases). This CDR3 has 14 residues. Germline loops: CDR1 MNHNS, CDR2 SASEGT. CDR3 sequence: CARSEDRNNYEQYF. CDR3 in DNA: TGTGCCCGCAGTGAAGACAGGAATAACTACGAGCAGTACTTC.

This clone was seen just once. The V gene is TRBV5-4, the J gene TRBJ2-3, with D maybe TRBD2 (5 bases). V was cut by 4 bases and J by 1 base, with 13 bases left in between. Germline-derived CDR1 and CDR2 are SGHNT and YYREEE (reference sequence). The CDR3 spans 15 residues. DNA for the CDR3: TGTGCCAGCAGCCTAGACCTCGGGGGCACAGATACGCAGTATTTT. It codes for CASSLDLGGTDTQYF. The entire variable domain, with the rest obtained from reference TRBV5-4 and TRBJ2-3, is as follows: ETGVTQSPTHLIKTRGQQVTLRCSSQSGHNTVSWYQQALGQGPQFIFQYYREEENGRGNFPPRFSGLQFPNYSSELNVNALELDDSALYLCASSLDLGGTDTQYFGPGTRLTVL.

V gene TRBV6-1 combines with J gene TRBJ1-1; perhaps TRBD1 as D (6 bases). The CDR3 is 17 amino acids. The germline V and J ends were trimmed by 3 bases and 0 bases, with 17 bases remaining between them. The germline gives CDR1 MNHNS, CDR2 SASEGT. CDR3 DNA sequence: TGTGCCAGCAGTGAGCCGGACAGTCTCTACATGAACACTGAAGCTTTCTTT. Its translation: CASSEPDSLYMNTEAFF.

In this sample, this clone turned up a few times. The chain combines TRBV25-1 with TRBJ1-3; 8 nucleotides line up with TRBD1. The CDR3 covers 18 residues. With V trimmed by 2 bases and J by 0 bases, 9 bases remained unmatched. Germline lookup yields CDR1 MGHDK and CDR2 SYGVNS. The CDR3 region has the DNA TGTGCCAGCAGTGAACAGGGGGCTTTTGCCCTCTCTGGAAACACCATATATTTT. Its translation is CASSEQGAFALSGNTIYF.

The V and J genes are TRBV12-5 and TRBJ1-1; D uncertain. CDR3 size: 11 residues. Trimming took 2 bases from V and 7 from J, leaving 5 bases between them. CDR1 and CDR2 from the germline V gene are LGHNT and FRNRAP. In nucleotides, the CDR3 is TGTGCTAGTGGTTTGATCGGTGAAGCTTTCTTT. This gives the protein CASGLIGEAFF. Variable domain in full (rest from reference TRBV12-5 and TRBJ1-1): DARVTQTPRHKVTEMGQEVTMRCQPILGHNTVFWYRQTMMQGLELLAYFRNRAPLDDSGMPKDRFSAEMPDATLATLKIQPSEPRDSAVYFCASGLIGEAFFGQGTRLTVV.

The gene calls are TRBV7-9 and TRBJ2-2; D may be TRBD1 (5 bases). V lost 2 bases to trimming and J lost 5 bases, with 6 bases between them. The length of the CDR3 is 13 residues. Germline assignment: CDR1 SEHNR and CDR2 FQNEAQ (reference sequence). The CDR3: CASSLSGTGELFF. The CDR3, as DNA: TGTGCCAGCAGCTTATCAGGGACCGGGGAGCTGTTTTTT.

The chain has TRBV6-4 and TRBJ1-2; no clear D. Trimming removed 5 bases from V and 9 bases from J, with 10 bases in between. The CDR3 is made up of 11 amino acids. Germline V gene sequence: CDR1 MRHNA, CDR2 SNTAGT. Here the CDR3 DNA reads TGTGCCAGCAGTCTACCTTTCAGCTACACCTTC. It encodes CASSLPFSYTF.

CDR3 protein: CASSLDAGSYNEQFF. CDR3 in DNA: TGCGCCAGCAGCTTGGATGCGGGGTCTTACAATGAGCAGTTCTTC. V usage is TRBV5-1 and J usage is TRBJ2-1, with a tentative D call TRBD2 (6 bases). Germline loops: CDR1 SGHRS, CDR2 YFSETQ. V was trimmed by 0 bases and J by 4 bases, leaving 11 bases between them. This CDR3 comprises 15 residues.

V gene TRBV6-5 combines with J gene TRBJ2-1, with TRBD2 matching 12 bases. The junction had 11 bases not matched to a gene; V was cut back by 10 bases and J by 10 bases. The germline V gene has CDR1 MNHEY and CDR2 SVGAGI. This CDR3 contains 14 residues. This CDR3 reads CATDPSGGAREQFF. The CDR3 nucleotides are TGTGCCACCGACCCTAGCGGGGGGGCTCGGGAGCAGTTCTTC.

This chain uses TRBV7-3 with TRBJ2-3; tentative D call: TRBD2 (6 bases). Germline assignment: CDR1 SGHTA and CDR2 FQGTGA. V lost 2 bases to trimming and J lost 2 bases, with 14 bases between them. This CDR3 region has 16 residues. CDR3 residues: CASSLWDWPHTDTQYF. The CDR3 region has the DNA TGTGCCAGCAGCTTATGGGACTGGCCTCACACAGATACGCAGTATTTT.

The gene calls are TRBV6-1 and TRBJ2-7, with TRBD2 as a possible D gene (6 bases). With 4 bases removed from V and 1 base from J, the gap between germline ends came to 17 bases. The germline V gene has CDR1 MNHNS and CDR2 SASEGT. The CDR3 spans 16 residues. The CDR3 here is CASSGGDFRGSYEQYF. CDR3 bases: TGTGCCAGCAGTGGGGGGGACTTCCGCGGATCCTACGAGCAGTACTTC.

The chain is built from TRBV7-9 and TRBJ2-3; 8 bases fit TRBD1. The CDR3 contains 16 residues. V lost 4 bases to trimming and J lost 5 bases; unmatched junction nucleotides: 11. Germline loops: CDR1 SEHNR, CDR2 FQNEAQ (reference sequence). This chain's CDR3 is CASSSAPTGVVDTQYF. The CDR3 DNA follows: TGTGCCAGCAGCTCCGCCCCGACAGGGGTGGTAGATACGCAGTATTTT.